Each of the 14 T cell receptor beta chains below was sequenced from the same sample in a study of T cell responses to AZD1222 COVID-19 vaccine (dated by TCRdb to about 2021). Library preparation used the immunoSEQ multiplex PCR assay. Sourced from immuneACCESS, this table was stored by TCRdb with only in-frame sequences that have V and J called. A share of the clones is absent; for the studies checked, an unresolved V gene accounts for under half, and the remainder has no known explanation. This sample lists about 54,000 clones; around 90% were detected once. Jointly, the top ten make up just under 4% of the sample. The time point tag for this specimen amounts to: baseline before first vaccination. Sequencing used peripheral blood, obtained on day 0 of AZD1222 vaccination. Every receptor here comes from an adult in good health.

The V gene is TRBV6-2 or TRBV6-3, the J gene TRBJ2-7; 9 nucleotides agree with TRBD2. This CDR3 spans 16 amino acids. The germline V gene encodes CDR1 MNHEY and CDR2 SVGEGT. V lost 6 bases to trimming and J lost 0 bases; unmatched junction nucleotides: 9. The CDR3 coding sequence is TGTGCCAGCAGCGTACGTAGCGGGGGTTCCTCCTACGAGCAGTACTTC. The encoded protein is CASSVRSGGSSYEQYF.

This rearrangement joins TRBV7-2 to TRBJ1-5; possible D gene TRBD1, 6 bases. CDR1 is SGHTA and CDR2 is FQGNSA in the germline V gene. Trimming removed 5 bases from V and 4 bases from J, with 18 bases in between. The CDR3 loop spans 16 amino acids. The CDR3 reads CASSLGRKGGNQPQHF. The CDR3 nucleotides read TGTGCCAGCAGCCTCGGACGGAAAGGGGGGAATCAGCCCCAGCATTTT.

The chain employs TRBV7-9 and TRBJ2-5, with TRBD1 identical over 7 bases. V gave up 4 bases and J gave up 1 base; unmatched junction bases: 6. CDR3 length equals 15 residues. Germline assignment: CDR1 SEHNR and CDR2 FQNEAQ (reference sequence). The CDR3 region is CASSSYRDSQETQYF. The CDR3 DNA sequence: TGTGCCAGCAGCTCATACCGGGACAGCCAAGAGACCCAGTACTTC.

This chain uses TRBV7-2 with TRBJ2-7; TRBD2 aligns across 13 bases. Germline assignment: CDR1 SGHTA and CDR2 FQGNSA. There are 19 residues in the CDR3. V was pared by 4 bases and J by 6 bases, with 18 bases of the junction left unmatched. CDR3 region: CASSSTPGLAGVTFSEQYF. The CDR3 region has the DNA TGTGCCAGCAGCTCCACCCCCGGACTAGCGGGGGTCACCTTCTCCGAGCAGTACTTC.

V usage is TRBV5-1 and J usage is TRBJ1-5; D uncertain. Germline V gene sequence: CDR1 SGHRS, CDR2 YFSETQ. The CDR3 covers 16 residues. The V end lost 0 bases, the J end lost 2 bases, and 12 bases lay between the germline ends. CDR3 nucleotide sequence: TGCGCCAGCAGCTTGGGTGGACCCTTGGGCAATCAGCCCCAGCATTTT. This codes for CASSLGGPLGNQPQHF.

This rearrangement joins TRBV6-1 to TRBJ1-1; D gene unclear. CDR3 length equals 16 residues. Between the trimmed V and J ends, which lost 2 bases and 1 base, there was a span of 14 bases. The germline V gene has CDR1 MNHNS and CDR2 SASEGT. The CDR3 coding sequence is TGTGCCAGCAGTGAATCCCCTCTATTCCAGAACACTGAAGCTTTCTTT. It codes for CASSESPLFQNTEAFF.

CDR3 amino acids: CASSSGQGSYNEQFF. CDR3 coding DNA: TGTGCCAGCAGCTCGGGACAGGGGTCCTACAATGAGCAGTTCTTC. The chain employs TRBV11-3 and TRBJ2-1; 10 bases are a match to TRBD1. V shed 4 bases, J shed 1 base, and the junction held 1 base outside the gene matches. The CDR3 has 15 amino acids. Germline CDR1 SGHNT, CDR2 YENEEA.

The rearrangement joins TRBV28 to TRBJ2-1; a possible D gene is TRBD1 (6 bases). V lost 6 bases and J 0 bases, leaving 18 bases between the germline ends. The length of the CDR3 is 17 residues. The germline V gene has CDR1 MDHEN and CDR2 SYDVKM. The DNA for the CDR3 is TGTGCCAGCAGCCGGGACACCCTCATGAGCTCCTACAATGAGCAGTTCTTC. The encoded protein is CASSRDTLMSSYNEQFF.

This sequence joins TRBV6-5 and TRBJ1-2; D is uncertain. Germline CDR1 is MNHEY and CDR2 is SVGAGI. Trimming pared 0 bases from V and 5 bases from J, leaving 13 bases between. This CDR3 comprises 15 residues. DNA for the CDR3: TGTGCCAGCAGTTACTCGAATACGGGCCGGTATGGCTACACCTTC. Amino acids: CASSYSNTGRYGYTF.

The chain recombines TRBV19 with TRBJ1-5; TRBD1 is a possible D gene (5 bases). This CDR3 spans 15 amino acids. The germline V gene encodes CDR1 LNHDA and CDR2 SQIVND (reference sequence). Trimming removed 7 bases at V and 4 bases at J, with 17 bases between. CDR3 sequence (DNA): TGTGCCAGTAAAGGGACCCCCTTAGGAAATCAGCCCCAGCATTTT. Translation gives CASKGTPLGNQPQHF.

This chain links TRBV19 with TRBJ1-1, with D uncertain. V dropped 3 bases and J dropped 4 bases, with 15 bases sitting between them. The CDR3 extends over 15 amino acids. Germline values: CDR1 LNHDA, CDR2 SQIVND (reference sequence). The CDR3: CASSMPKFAVTEAFF. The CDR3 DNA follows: TGTGCCAGTAGTATGCCCAAATTTGCGGTCACTGAAGCTTTCTTT. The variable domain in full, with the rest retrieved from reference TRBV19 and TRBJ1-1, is DGGITQSPKYLFRKEGQNVTLSCEQNLNHDAMYWYRQDPGQGLRLIYYSQIVNDFQKGDIAEGYSVSREKKESFPLTVTSAQKNPTAFYLCASSMPKFAVTEAFFGQGTRLTVV.

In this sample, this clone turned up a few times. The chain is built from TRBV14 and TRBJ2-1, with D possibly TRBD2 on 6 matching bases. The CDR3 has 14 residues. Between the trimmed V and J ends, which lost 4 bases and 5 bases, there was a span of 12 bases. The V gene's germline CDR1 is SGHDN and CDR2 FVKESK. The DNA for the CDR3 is TGTGCCAGCAGCCCCGGGGGACTGAACAATGAGCAGTTCTTC. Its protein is CASSPGGLNNEQFF.

The CDR3 sequence is CASSLGQGMRTGELFF. The CDR3 nucleotides are TGTGCCAGCAGCCTCGGACAGGGGATGAGGACCGGGGAGCTGTTTTTT. The chain employs TRBV7-2 and TRBJ2-2; 9 bases map to TRBD1. The CDR3 runs 16 residues. With 5 bases clipped from V and 5 bases from J, the junction kept 9 bases outside the gene matches. Germline V lookup: CDR1 SGHTA, CDR2 FQGNSA.

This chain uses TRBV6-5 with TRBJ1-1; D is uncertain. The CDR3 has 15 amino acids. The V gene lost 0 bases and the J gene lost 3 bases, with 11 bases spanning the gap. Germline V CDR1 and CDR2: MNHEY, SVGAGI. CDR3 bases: TGTGCCAGCAGTTACTCAGCCGCAAGGGACACTGAAGCTTTCTTT. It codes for CASSYSAARDTEAFF.